This TCR beta chain appears in the sequencing data of a study of T-cell reconstitution after alpha-beta-depleted transplantation in children. Unique molecular identifiers were used in preparing the TCRbeta library. TCRdb re-derived calls from the PCR reads in MiXCR, one entry per CDR3 protein. Of 500,000 to 600,000 distinct CDR3 sequences listed, 15% to 20% are singletons. Deletions cut 5 bases from V and 1 base from J, with 13 bases between. This CDR3 has 15 residues. CDR1 is MNHEY and CDR2 is SMNVEV in the germline V gene (reference sequence). The chain combines TRBV27 with TRBJ2-3, with D hard to call. The source is a human donor who donated a stem cell graft to a child with acute lymphoblastic leukemia. The source was PBMCs from the stem cell graft donor, collected from the stem cell graft. DNA of the CDR3: TGTGCCAGCAGTGCGTCTAGATCCCGCACAGATACGCAGTATTTT. It codes for CASSASRSRTDTQYF.